What follows is one TCR beta chain and its context. Many counts were recorded for this clonotype. It has no known antigen specificity. Base quality data are lacking; no much larger clone is found one base away. This specimen belongs to a study of read filtering for tumor transcriptome and immune sequencing (dated by TCRdb to between 2020 and 2021). Regarding the research as a whole: Of the patients in the cohort, fewer than 20 were male and over twelve were female, and their mean age was approximately 70 years, with a range of roughly 40 to 80. By revised international staging, eight or nine patients were R-ISS I, fewer than 20 were R-ISS II and over 5 were R-ISS III. After DNase treatment, whole-transcriptome libraries were prepared with the TruSeq RNA Access Library Prep Kit. TCR-region mapped reads per sample ranged from about 4 to 10.27 million with IR-seq versus only about 75 to 1273 with RNA-seq. Using the same bone marrow samples, the study ran both targeted immune repertoire sequencing and bulk whole-transcriptome sequencing and then compared the TCR repertoires from each method. One of the main goals was to work out a read-filtering strategy for immune repertoire data, in particular whether clonotypes backed by only a single read should be removed.

Every patient had bone marrow sampled at the time of active disease. Bone marrow mononuclear cells were isolated by Ficoll-Hypaque density gradient centrifugation. To remove myeloma plasma cells, the cells were labeled with CD138 magnetic microbeads on a MACS separator, and CD138-negative cells were then collected by negative selection. Flow cytometry with CD138 antibodies on an Attune NxT was used to check how pure the isolated cells were. TRIzol reagent was used to extract total RNA, which was then quantified with a NanoDrop spectrophotometer. For each patient, the CD138-negative bone marrow sample underwent paired RNA-seq and IR-seq. The paper as a whole reports these results and caveats: Rather than purified T cells, the sorted CD138-negative fraction was a mixed bone marrow immune population. Clonotypes were captured by IR-seq at much higher depth and more reliably than by RNA-seq, and smaller IR-seq throughput was sufficient for identification of most shared clonotypes. When single-read clonotypes were removed, the proportions of shared clonotypes in IR-seq and RNA-seq correlated more strongly. Single-read clonotypes made up 80% to 90% of clonotypes but only about 4% of total reads in IR-seq, compared with about 69% of clonotypes and around 41% of reads in RNA-seq.

The Immunoverse kit was used to build TCR libraries from around 400 ng RNA, with molecular barcoded adaptors covering alpha/delta and beta/gamma chains. TCR library preparation used the same RNA that went into transcriptome sequencing. Sequencing of TCR libraries was carried out on an Illumina HiSeq 4000 with 2 x 150 cycles. Per the source publication's procedure: Using MiXCR, which included quality filtering and error correction, TCR reads were aligned to human V, D, J and C references and then assembled into CDR3 clonotypes. The tcR package in R was used to analyze clonotype counts and gene usage diversity. For inspection of raw mapping reads, RNA-seq reads were mapped by STAR aligner version 2.5.3a onto GRCh37 of the human genome. To test how sequencing depth affected the clonotypes detected, IR-seq fastq files were randomly downsampled with Seqtk 1.3. TCRdb's own reprocessing of the public reads used fastp at Q25 and MiXCR and kept productive beta chains. Rows matching on CDR3 protein sequence are summarized as one entry with the most common DNA and genes. The V and J calls and clone size are TCRdb's, not the authors'. The sample profile shows 35,000 to 40,000 distinct CDR3 sequences; about 14% of them were found once. More than 15% of the sample lies in the top ten.

Sequencing was performed on a population of CD138-negative cells sorted from bone marrow. This specimen's cell subset or site label, interpreted: bone marrow mononuclear cells depleted of CD138+ plasma/myeloma cells by negative magnetic selection. The clonotype was recovered from a donor aged 40 or over with multiple myeloma.

CDR3 loop: CAWSNTEAFF. The nucleotide sequence reads as follows: TGTGCCTGGAGTAACACTGAAGCTTTCTTT. The rearrangement combines TRBV30 with TRBJ1-1, with no confident D gene call. CDR1 GTSNPN and CDR2 SVGIG were looked up in the germline V gene (reference sequence). Relative to germline, V is 2 bases shorter and J is 2 bases shorter, with 0 bases between their ends. Counted from cysteine to phenylalanine, this CDR3 has 10 amino acids. Of the read, only the CDR3 DNA is kept; its 30 bases are in frame from base 1.